This TCR beta chain was found in a study of regulatory T cells in long-lasting Graves disease. Findings and caveats of the study: Persistent disease preferred TRBV28, TRBJ1-2 and TRBJ2-5; new disease, TRBV20-1 and TRBJ2-1.

This CDR3 has 13 residues. V was pared by 11 bases and J by 6 bases, with 20 bases between. CDR1 MDHEN and CDR2 SYDVKM come from the germline V gene. This clonotype is a singleton in its sample. What it recognizes is unknown. With a much larger clone just one base away, this may be a read error. Time point meaning: persistent/refractory GD, antithyroid drugs over 5 years with positive TRAb. The TCR library was prepared using RNA isolated from PBMCs. Approximately 8.9-milliliter peripheral blood samples went into EDTA tubes. In building TCR beta libraries, iRepertoire HTBI primers were used together with Arm-PCR of CDR3 regions. One entry per CDR3 protein results from TCRdb running MiXCR on the multiplex PCR reads. The sample gives approximately 350,000 distinct CDR3 sequences, roughly 20% of which show up once; approximately 27% is in the top ten.

The chain joins TRBV28 to TRBJ2-7, with a possible D match to TRBD1 (6 bases). This receptor was identified in a middle-aged woman with Graves disease. The material sequenced was peripheral blood mononuclear cells (PBMCs), taken when the disease was refractory, from a patient treated with antithyroid drugs. In nucleotides, the CDR3 is TGTGCCGGCACCCTACAGGGTTTCCGCGAGCAGTACTTC. It translates to CAGTLQGFREQYF.